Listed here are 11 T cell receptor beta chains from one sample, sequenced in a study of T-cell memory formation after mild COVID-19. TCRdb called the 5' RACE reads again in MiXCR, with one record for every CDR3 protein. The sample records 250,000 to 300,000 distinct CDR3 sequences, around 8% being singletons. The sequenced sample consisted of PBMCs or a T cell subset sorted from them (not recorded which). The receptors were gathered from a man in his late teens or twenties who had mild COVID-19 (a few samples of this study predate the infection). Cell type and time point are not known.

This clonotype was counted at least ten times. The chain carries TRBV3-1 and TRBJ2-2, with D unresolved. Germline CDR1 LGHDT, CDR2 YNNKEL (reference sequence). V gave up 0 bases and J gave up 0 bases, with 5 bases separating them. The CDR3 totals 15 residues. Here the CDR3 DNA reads TGTGCCAGCAGCCAAGAACGCCCGAACACCGGGGAGCTGTTTTTT. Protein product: CASSQERPNTGELFF.

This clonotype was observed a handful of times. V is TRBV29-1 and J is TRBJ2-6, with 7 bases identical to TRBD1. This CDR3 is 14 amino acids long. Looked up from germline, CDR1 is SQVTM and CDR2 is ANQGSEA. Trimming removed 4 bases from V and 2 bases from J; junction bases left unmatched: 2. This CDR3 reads CSVADRAGANVLTF. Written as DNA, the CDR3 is TGCAGCGTTGCCGACAGGGCTGGGGCCAACGTCCTGACTTTC. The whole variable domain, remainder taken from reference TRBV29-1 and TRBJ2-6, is SAVISQKPSRDICQRGTSLTIQCQVDSQVTMMFWYRQQPGQSLTLIATANQGSEATYESGFVIDKFPISRPNLTFSTLTVSNMSPEDSSIYLCSVADRAGANVLTFGAGSRLTVL.

Here the CDR3 DNA reads TGTGCCAGCAGTGCCATTGGGGCCAACGTCCTGACTTTC. The encoded protein is CASSAIGANVLTF. This chain connects TRBV6-1 to TRBJ2-6; D gene ambiguous. This CDR3 spans 13 amino acids. Germline assignment: CDR1 MNHNS and CDR2 SASEGT. Trimming removed 4 bases from V and 3 bases from J, with 4 bases in between.

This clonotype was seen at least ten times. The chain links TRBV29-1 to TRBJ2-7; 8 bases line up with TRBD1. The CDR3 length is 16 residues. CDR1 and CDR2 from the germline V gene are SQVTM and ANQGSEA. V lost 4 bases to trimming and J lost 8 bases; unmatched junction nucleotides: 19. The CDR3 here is CSVADRDRRPTSKQYF. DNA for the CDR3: TGCAGCGTTGCAGACCGGGACAGGAGACCTACGAGCAAGCAGTACTTC.

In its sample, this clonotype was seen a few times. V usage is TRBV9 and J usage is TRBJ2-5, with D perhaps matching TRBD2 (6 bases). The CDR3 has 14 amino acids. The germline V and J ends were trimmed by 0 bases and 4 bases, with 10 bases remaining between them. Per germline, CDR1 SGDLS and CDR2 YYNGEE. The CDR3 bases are TGTGCCAGCAGCGTAGGTATGGGGGGAGAGACCCAGTACTTC. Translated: CASSVGMGGETQYF.

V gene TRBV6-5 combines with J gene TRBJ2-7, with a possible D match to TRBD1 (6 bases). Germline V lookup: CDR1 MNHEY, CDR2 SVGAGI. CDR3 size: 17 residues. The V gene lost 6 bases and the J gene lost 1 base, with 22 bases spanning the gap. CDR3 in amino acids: CASSHRTGSYYSYEQYF. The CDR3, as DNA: TGTGCCAGCAGCCACAGAACAGGGTCCTACTATTCCTACGAGCAGTACTTC.

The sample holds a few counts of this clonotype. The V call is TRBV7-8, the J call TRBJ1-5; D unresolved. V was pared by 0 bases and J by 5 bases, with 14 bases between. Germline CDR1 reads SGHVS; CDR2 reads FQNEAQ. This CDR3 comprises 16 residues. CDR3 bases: TGTGCCAGCAGCTTAGCGGCCCGAGGCCTTTATCAGCCCCAGCATTTT. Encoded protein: CASSLAARGLYQPQHF.

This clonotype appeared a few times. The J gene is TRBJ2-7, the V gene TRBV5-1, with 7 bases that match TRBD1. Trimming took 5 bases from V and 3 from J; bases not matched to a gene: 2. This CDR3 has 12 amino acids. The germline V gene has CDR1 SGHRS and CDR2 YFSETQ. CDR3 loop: CASRAGGYEQYF. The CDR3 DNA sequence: TGCGCCAGCAGGGCAGGGGGCTACGAGCAGTACTTC.

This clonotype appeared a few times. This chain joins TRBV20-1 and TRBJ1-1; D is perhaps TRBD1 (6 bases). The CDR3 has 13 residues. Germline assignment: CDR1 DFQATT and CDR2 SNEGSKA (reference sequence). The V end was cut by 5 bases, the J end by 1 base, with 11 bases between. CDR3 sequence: CSAGKGQNTEAFF. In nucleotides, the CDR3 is TGCAGTGCTGGAAAGGGACAGAACACTGAAGCTTTCTTT.

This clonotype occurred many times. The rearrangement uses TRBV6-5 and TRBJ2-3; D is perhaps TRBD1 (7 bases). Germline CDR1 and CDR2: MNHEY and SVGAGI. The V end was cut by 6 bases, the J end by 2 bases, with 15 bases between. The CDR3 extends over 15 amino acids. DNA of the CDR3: TGTGCCAGCAGGACCCAGGGGGGCCCCACAGATACGCAGTATTTT. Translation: CASRTQGGPTDTQYF.

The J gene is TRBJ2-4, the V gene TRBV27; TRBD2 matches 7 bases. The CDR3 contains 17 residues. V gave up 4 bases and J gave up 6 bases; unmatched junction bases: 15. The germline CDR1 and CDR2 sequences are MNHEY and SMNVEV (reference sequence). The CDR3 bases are TGTGCCAGCAGTTGGAAGGGTGGATTAGTAGCGGGAAACATTCAGTACTTC. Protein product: CASSWKGGLVAGNIQYF.